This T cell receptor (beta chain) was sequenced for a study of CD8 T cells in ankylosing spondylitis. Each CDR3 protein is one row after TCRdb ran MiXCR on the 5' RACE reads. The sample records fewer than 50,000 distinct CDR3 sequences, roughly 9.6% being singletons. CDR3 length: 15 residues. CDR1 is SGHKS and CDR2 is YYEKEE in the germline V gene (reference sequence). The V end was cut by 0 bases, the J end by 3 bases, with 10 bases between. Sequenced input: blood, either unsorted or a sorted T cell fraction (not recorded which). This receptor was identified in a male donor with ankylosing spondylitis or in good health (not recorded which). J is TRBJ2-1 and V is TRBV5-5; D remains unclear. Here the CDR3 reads CASSLEQRFYNEQFF. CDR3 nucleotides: TGTGCCAGCAGCTTGGAACAGAGATTCTACAATGAGCAGTTCTTC.